This T cell receptor beta chain was found in a study of blood T cell repertoires in COVID-19. Using immunoSEQ multiplex PCR, the repertoire was profiled, and TCRdb retains in-frame clones only, with some absent. The table has 490,000 or so clones, more than 85% seen once. V shed 5 bases and J shed 2 bases, with 15 bases lying between them. Germline loops: CDR1 SEHNR, CDR2 FQNEAQ (reference sequence). The CDR3 runs to 16 residues. The count of this clone is one. Cohort placement rested on clinical history that participants reported themselves. Source material: PBMCs or T cells enriched from blood (not recorded which). The V gene is TRBV7-9, the J gene TRBJ2-2, with D unclear. The clonotype was recovered from a woman aged 55-75 years who had recovered from COVID-19. The CDR3 nucleotides are TGTGCCAGCAGCCCTACAGACCGACAAAACACCGGGGAGCTGTTTTTT. Translation gives CASSPTDRQNTGELFF.